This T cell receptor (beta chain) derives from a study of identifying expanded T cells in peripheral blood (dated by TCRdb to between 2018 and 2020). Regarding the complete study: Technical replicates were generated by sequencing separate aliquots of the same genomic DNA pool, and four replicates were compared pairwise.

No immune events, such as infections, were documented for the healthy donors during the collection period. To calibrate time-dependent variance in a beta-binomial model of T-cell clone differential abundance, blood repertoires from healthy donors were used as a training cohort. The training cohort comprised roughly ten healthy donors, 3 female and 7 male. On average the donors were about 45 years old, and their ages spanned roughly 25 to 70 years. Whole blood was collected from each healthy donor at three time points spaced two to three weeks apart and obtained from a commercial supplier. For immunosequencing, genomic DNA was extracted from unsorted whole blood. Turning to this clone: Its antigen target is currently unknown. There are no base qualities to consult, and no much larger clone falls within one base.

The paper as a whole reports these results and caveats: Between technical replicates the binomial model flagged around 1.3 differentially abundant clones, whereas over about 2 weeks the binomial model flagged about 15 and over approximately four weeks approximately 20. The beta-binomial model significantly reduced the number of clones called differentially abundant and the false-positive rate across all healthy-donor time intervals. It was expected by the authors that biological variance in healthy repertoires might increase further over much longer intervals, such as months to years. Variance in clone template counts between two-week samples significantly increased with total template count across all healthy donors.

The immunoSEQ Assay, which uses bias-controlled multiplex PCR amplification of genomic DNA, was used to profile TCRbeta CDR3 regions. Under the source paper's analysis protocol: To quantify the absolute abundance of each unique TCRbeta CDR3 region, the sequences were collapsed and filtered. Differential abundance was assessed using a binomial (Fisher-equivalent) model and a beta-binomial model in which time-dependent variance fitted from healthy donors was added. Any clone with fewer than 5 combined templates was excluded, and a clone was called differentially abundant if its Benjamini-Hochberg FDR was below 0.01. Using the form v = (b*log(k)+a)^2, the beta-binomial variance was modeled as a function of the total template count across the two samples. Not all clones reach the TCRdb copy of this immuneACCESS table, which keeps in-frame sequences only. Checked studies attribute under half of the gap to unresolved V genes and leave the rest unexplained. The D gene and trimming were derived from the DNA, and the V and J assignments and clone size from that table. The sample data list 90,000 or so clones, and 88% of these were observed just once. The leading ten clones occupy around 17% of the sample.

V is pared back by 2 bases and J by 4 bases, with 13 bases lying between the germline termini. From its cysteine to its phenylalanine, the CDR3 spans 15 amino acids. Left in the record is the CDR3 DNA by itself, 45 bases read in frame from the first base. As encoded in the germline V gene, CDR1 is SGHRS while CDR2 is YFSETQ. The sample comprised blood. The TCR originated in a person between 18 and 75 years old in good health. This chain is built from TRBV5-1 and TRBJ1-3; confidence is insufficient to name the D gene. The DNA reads TGCGCCAGCAGCTTTCGGGGATCTACCGGAAACACCATATATTTT. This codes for CASSFRGSTGNTIYF.